This T cell receptor (beta chain) is drawn from a study of cytomegalovirus exposure and HLA in healthy donors. Study-level results: Sequencing depth roughly uniform across donors was assumed in presence/absence analyses.

The PCR contained 60 Vbeta and 13 Jbeta primers. The repertoire was sequenced with immunoSEQ multiplex PCR; TCRdb's copy has only in-frame clones and lacks some. Seen here are approximately 290,000 clones, roughly 80% observed once, and the top ten hold around 0.33%. V lost 3 bases and J lost 1, with 15 bases in between. The CDR3 has 16 amino acids. Germline CDR1 is SNHLY and CDR2 is FYNNEI. On this clone: The antigen remains unidentified.

Sequencing input: PBMCs. This chain joins TRBV2 and TRBJ1-1; D is undetermined. The receptor was isolated from a girl aged 2-10 years in good health and CMV-seronegative. CDR3 residues: CASSDPTGSGNTEAFF. The CDR3 nucleotides are TGTGCCAGCAGTGACCCCACGGGTTCGGGGAACACTGAAGCTTTCTTT.